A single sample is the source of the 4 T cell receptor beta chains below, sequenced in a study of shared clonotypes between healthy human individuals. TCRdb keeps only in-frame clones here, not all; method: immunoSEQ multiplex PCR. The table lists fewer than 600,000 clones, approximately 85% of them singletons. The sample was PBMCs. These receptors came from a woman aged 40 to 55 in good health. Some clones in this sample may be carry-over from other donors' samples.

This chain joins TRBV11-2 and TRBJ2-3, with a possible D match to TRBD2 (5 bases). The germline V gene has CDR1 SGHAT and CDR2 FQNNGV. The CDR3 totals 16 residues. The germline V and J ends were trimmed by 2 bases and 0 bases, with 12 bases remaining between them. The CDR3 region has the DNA TGTGCCAGCAGCTTAAAGGGCGGGCATAGCACAGATACGCAGTATTTT. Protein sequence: CASSLKGGHSTDTQYF.

CDR3 nucleotide sequence: TGCGCCAGCAGCTTTCAGGGTGGTCAAGAGACCCAGTACTTC. As protein: CASSFQGGQETQYF. V and J are TRBV5-1 and TRBJ2-5, with a tentative D call TRBD1 (5 bases). This CDR3 comprises 14 residues. CDR1 and CDR2 (germline): SGHRS, YFSETQ. V lost 2 bases and J 2 bases, leaving 10 bases between the germline ends.

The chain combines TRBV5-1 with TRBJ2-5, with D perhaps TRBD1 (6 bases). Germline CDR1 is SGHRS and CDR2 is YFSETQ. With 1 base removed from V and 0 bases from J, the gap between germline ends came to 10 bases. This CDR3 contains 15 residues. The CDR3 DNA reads TGCGCCAGCAGCTTGATGGGGGCATACCAAGAGACCCAGTACTTC. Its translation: CASSLMGAYQETQYF.

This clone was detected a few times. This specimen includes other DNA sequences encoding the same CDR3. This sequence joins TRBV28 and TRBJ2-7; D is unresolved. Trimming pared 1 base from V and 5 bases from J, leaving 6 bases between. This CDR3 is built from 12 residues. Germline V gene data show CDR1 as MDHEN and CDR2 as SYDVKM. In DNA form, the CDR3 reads TGTGCCAGCAGTTTATTTGGCGACGAGCAGTACTTC. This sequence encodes CASSLFGDEQYF. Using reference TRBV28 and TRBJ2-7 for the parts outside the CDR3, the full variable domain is DVKVTQSSRYLVKRTGEKVFLECVQDMDHENMFWYRQDPGLGLRLIYFSYDVKMKEKGDIPEGYSVSREKKERFSLILESASTNQTSMYLCASSLFGDEQYFGPGTRLTVT.